These 25 T cell receptor beta chains came from one sample sequenced in a study of shared clonotypes between healthy human individuals. Assay: immunoSEQ multiplex PCR; the TCRdb copy retains only in-frame clones and omits some. The data hold some 1 million clones, with about 80% observed a single time. Sequencing was done on a sample of memory CD4+ T cells sorted from blood. Subset in this sample: CD45RA-negative fraction. The receptors stem from a man aged 18 to 29 in good health.

V is TRBV5-6 and J is TRBJ1-6; weak D call: TRBD1 (6 bases). From germline, CDR1 is SGHDT and CDR2 YYEEEE. V dropped 1 base and J dropped 5 bases, with 13 bases sitting between them. This CDR3 spans 16 amino acids. The CDR3 DNA sequence: TGTGCCAGCAGCTTGTGGCTAGGGGGGAATAATTCACCCCTCCACTTT. This translates into CASSLWLGGNNSPLHF.

The chain links TRBV6-1 to TRBJ1-2; tentatively, D is TRBD1 (6 bases). The germline V gene has CDR1 MNHNS and CDR2 SASEGT. This CDR3 contains 15 residues. V dropped 7 bases and J dropped 5 bases, with 20 bases sitting between them. The CDR3 sequence: CASNGQTIPVYGYTF. CDR3 sequence (DNA): TGTGCCAGCAATGGACAGACGATCCCTGTTTATGGCTACACCTTC.

As for this clone: Within the sample, other DNA sequences also encode this same CDR3. This chain joins TRBV6-1 and TRBJ2-6, with D maybe TRBD1 (6 bases). This CDR3 spans 15 amino acids. CDR1 and CDR2 (germline): MNHNS, SASEGT. V was shortened by 3 bases and J by 4 bases, with 10 bases between the two germline ends. CDR3 nucleotides: TGTGCCAGCAGTGAGCAGGGGTCAGGGGCCAACGTCCTGACTTTC. Residues: CASSEQGSGANVLTF.

The V and J genes are TRBV5-6 and TRBJ2-3; the D call may be TRBD1 or TRBD2 (5 bases each). V was pared by 3 bases and J by 0 bases, with 11 bases between. The CDR3 length is 15 residues. Germline assignment: CDR1 SGHDT and CDR2 YYEEEE. The CDR3 region is CASSSPGRSTDTQYF. The CDR3 DNA reads as TGTGCCAGCAGCTCGCCGGGACGGAGCACAGATACGCAGTATTTT. Using reference TRBV5-6 and TRBJ2-3 for the parts outside the CDR3, the full variable domain is DAGVTQSPTHLIKTRGQQVTLRCSPKSGHDTVSWYQQALGQGPQFIFQYYEEEERQRGNFPDRFSGHQFPNYSSELNVNALLLGDSALYLCASSSPGRSTDTQYFGPGTRLTVL.

This clone has at least ten counts. The same CDR3 arises from other DNA sequences in this sample as well. The V call is TRBV7-2, the J call TRBJ2-3; the D is unclear. Germline CDR1 is SGHTA and CDR2 is FQGNSA. The V gene lost 5 bases and the J gene lost 3 bases, with 3 bases spanning the gap. The CDR3 is made up of 11 amino acids. CDR3 in DNA: TGTGCCAGCAGCCCAACAGATACGCAGTATTTT. Its protein is CASSPTDTQYF.

This clone was counted many times. The V gene is TRBV9, the J gene TRBJ2-1; 10 bases line up with TRBD1. The CDR3 has 15 amino acids. V dropped 2 bases and J dropped 7; count of bases not matched to a gene: 6. CDR1 is SGDLS, CDR2 YYNGEE, per germline. Written as DNA, the CDR3 is TGTGCCAGCAGCGTTGGGACAGGGGAGAAGAATGAGCAGTTCTTC. Amino acid sequence: CASSVGTGEKNEQFF.

V usage is TRBV7-2 and J usage is TRBJ2-1; maybe TRBD2 (5 bases). The CDR3 has 15 amino acids. Germline-derived CDR1 and CDR2 are SGHTA and FQGNSA. V was clipped by 7 bases and J by 2 bases, with 15 bases between them. The CDR3 DNA sequence: TGTGCCAGCACCCAGACCTCCGGGACCTACAATGAGCAGTTCTTC. Amino acids: CASTQTSGTYNEQFF.

The CDR3 sequence is CASSLWTGYEQYF. Written as DNA, the CDR3 is TGCGCCAGCAGCTTGTGGACAGGTTACGAGCAGTACTTC. The chain links TRBV5-1 to TRBJ2-7; TRBD1 agrees at 7 bases. J gave up 4 bases and V 1 base, and 2 bases lay outside the gene matches. This CDR3 is built from 13 residues. CDR1 is SGHRS, CDR2 YFSETQ, per germline.

The chain uses TRBV9 and TRBJ1-5, with D unclear. Germline CDR1 reads SGDLS; CDR2 reads YYNGEE. Between the trimmed V and J ends, which lost 4 bases and 1 base, there was a span of 12 bases. This CDR3 comprises 15 residues. The CDR3 bases are TGTGCCAGCAGCATCGAGGACGGGAGCAATCAGCCCCAGCATTTT. It yields the protein CASSIEDGSNQPQHF.

The chain couples TRBV27 to TRBJ1-1; maybe TRBD1 (6 bases). Germline V CDR1 and CDR2: MNHEY, SMNVEV (reference sequence). The CDR3 sequence is 11 residues long. V lost 5 bases and J 7 bases, leaving 8 bases between the germline ends. The CDR3 DNA reads as TGTGCCAGCAGTGACAGGTTTGAAGCTTTCTTT. This translates into CASSDRFEAFF.

Concerning this clone itself: It may be a read error: a sequence one base away is much more abundant. The rearrangement joins TRBV18 to TRBJ1-1; 9 bases match TRBD1. Germline CDR1 is KGHSH and CDR2 is LQKENI. The CDR3 runs to 13 residues. The V segment lost 4 bases and the J segment 4 bases; nucleotides outside the gene matches: 1. The CDR3 loop is CASSRQGGTEAFF. In DNA, the CDR3 is TGTGCCAGCTCACGACAGGGGGGCACTGAAGCTTTCTTT.

The chain uses TRBV5-1 and TRBJ2-3; D ambiguous. The CDR3 consists of 13 residues. The germline CDR1 and CDR2 sequences are SGHRS and YFSETQ. V was clipped by 2 bases and J by 2 bases, with 6 bases between them. CDR3 loop: CASSFFDTDTQYF. CDR3 in DNA: TGCGCCAGCAGCTTCTTCGACACAGATACGCAGTATTTT.

Concerning this clone itself: This CDR3 is also generated by other DNA sequences in the sample. The rearrangement uses TRBV7-3 and TRBJ2-7, with 7 bases matching TRBD1. The junction had 8 bases not matched to a gene; V was cut back by 6 bases and J by 6 bases. This CDR3 contains 13 residues. From germline, CDR1 is SGHTA and CDR2 FQGTGA. The CDR3 region is CASSFRQGGEQYF. CDR3 nucleotides: TGTGCCAGCAGTTTCAGACAGGGTGGCGAGCAGTACTTC.

This rearrangement joins TRBV6-1 to TRBJ2-7, with D perhaps TRBD1 (6 bases). CDR1 is MNHNS and CDR2 is SASEGT in the germline V gene. CDR3 length: 15 residues. V lost 5 bases to trimming and J lost 2 bases, with 16 bases between them. In DNA form, the CDR3 reads TGTGCCAGCAGTTCGACAGGTTTAGGGGCCTACGAGCAGTACTTC. Protein: CASSSTGLGAYEQYF.

The chain employs TRBV6-1 and TRBJ1-6, with D possibly being TRBD1 (6 bases). Deletions cut 9 bases from V and 5 bases from J, with 11 bases between. The CDR3 spans 13 residues. Germline assignment: CDR1 MNHNS and CDR2 SASEGT. The CDR3: CASHRVNNSPLHF. The CDR3 DNA reads as TGTGCCAGTCACAGGGTTAATAATTCACCCCTCCACTTT.

The chain employs TRBV13 and TRBJ1-4; possible D gene TRBD1, 5 bases. The CDR3 has 14 residues. The V end was cut by 5 bases, the J end by 7 bases, with 14 bases between. Germline V gene lookup returns CDR1 PRHDT and CDR2 FYEKMQ (reference sequence). In DNA form, the CDR3 reads TGTGCCAGCAGCGTTTACGGGGCCACTGAAAAACTGTTTTTT. Translating gives CASSVYGATEKLFF.

The V call is TRBV6-1, the J call TRBJ2-2; 10 positions match TRBD1. Trimming took 8 bases from V and 7 from J; bases not matched to a gene: 7. The CDR3 totals 14 residues. The germline CDR1 and CDR2 sequences are MNHNS and SASEGT. The CDR3 loop reads CASGGQGKGGELFF. In DNA, the CDR3 is TGTGCCAGCGGGGGACAGGGGAAAGGCGGGGAGCTGTTTTTT.

This clone was detected only a few times. The V and J genes are TRBV10-3 and TRBJ1-5; no clear D gene. The length of the CDR3 is 14 residues. Per the germline V gene, CDR1 is ENHRY and CDR2 is SYGVKD. V was cut by 10 bases and J by 1 base, with 14 bases left in between. CDR3 region: CATRGPGSNQPQHF. In nucleotides, the CDR3 is TGTGCCACCAGAGGTCCTGGGAGCAATCAGCCCCAGCATTTT.

V gene TRBV5-1 combines with J gene TRBJ1-2; 8 bases agree with TRBD1. The CDR3 is made up of 15 amino acids. Germline CDR1 SGHRS, CDR2 YFSETQ. J lost 8 bases, V lost 5 bases, and 14 bases had no gene match. CDR3 in amino acids: CASSNTGSGGGGYTF. CDR3 coding DNA: TGCGCCAGCAGTAATACCGGGTCAGGGGGCGGCGGCTACACCTTC.

J is TRBJ1-5 and V is TRBV10-3, with 9 bases matching TRBD1. The CDR3 loop spans 15 amino acids. Trimming took 4 bases from V and 9 from J; bases not matched to a gene: 10. Germline CDR1 and CDR2: ENHRY and SYGVKD. This chain's CDR3 is CAISGGGQGASPQHF. The CDR3 DNA follows: TGTGCCATCAGTGGGGGGGGACAGGGAGCGTCGCCCCAGCATTTT.

The J gene is TRBJ2-2, the V gene TRBV10-3, with D uncertain. The CDR3 runs 12 residues. The germline gives CDR1 ENHRY, CDR2 SYGVKD. V was cut by 2 bases and J by 6 bases, with 4 bases left in between. The CDR3 reads CAISEEAGELFF. CDR3 DNA: TGTGCCATCAGTGAGGAGGCCGGGGAGCTGTTTTTT.

This rearrangement joins TRBV18 to TRBJ2-5, with D uncertain. With 0 bases removed from V and 5 bases from J, the gap between germline ends came to 7 bases. This CDR3 spans 13 amino acids. CDR1 KGHSH and CDR2 LQKENI come from the germline V gene. The CDR3 coding sequence is TGTGCCAGCTCACCACCGAATGATGAGACCCAGTACTTC. Translated, it gives CASSPPNDETQYF.

The V and J genes are TRBV18 and TRBJ2-7; perhaps D is TRBD1 or TRBD2 (5 bases each). This CDR3 spans 14 amino acids. Trimming stripped 3 bases from V and 3 bases from J, with 12 bases between. CDR1 is KGHSH, CDR2 LQKENI, per germline. CDR3 DNA sequence: TGTGCCAGCTCACCTTCCGGGACGAACTACGAGCAGTACTTC. The encoded protein is CASSPSGTNYEQYF.

The chain couples TRBV27 to TRBJ2-7; D may correspond to TRBD1 or TRBD2 (5 bases each). Looked up from germline, CDR1 is MNHEY and CDR2 is SMNVEV (reference sequence). The CDR3 loop spans 18 amino acids. V lost 6 bases and J 0 bases, leaving 24 bases between the germline ends. The CDR3 region is CASRQPRLRDASSYEQYF. The DNA of the CDR3 is TGTGCCAGCAGACAACCTCGCCTCCGGGACGCAAGCTCCTACGAGCAGTACTTC.

The chain combines TRBV5-4 with TRBJ1-2, with D hard to call. Trimming pared 3 bases from V and 4 bases from J, leaving 10 bases between. CDR1 is SGHNT, CDR2 YYREEE, per germline (reference sequence). This CDR3 has 13 amino acids. CDR3 sequence: CASSSVGGYGYTF. In nucleotides, the CDR3 is TGTGCCAGCAGCTCGGTGGGTGGCTATGGCTACACCTTC.